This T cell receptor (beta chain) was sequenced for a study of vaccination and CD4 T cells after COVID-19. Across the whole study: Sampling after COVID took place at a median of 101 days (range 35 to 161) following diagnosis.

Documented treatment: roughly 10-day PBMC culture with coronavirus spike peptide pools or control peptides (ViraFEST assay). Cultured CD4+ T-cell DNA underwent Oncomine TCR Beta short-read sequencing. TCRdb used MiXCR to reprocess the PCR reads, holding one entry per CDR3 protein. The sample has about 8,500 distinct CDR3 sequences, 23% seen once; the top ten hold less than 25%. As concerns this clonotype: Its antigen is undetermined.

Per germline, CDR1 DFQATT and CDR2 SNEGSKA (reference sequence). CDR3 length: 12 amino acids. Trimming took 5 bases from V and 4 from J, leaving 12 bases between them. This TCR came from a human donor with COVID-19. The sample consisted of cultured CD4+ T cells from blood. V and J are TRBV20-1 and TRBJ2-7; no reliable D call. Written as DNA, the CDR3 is TGCAGTGCTCGTCTTCACCTATACGAGCAGTACTTC. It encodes CSARLHLYEQYF.